Ten or more counts support the clone carrying this TCR beta chain. The antigen is unknown. Time point described: sample taken at primary tumor resection. Samples were obtained from roughly 65 donors, all untreated early-stage non-small cell lung cancer patients. This sample was included in a study of spatial heterogeneity in lung cancer. TCRdb fed the 5' RACE reads into MiXCR, producing one record per CDR3 protein. This repertoire shows nearly 11,000 distinct CDR3 sequences, over 4.5% found once; its top ten account for around 12%. General observations from the study: Counts of expanded intratumoral alpha and beta TCRs tracked tumor mutation counts.

The CDR3 contains 17 residues. The ends were cut back, 5 bases at V and 8 bases at J, with 22 bases in the middle. The chain links TRBV12-3 or TRBV12-4 to TRBJ1-6, with a tentative D call TRBD1 (6 bases). The receptor's source is a male donor with early-stage non-small cell lung cancer. Here the sequenced sample was lung tumor tissue, taken at surgery. For the CDR3, the DNA is TGTGCCAGCAGTCCCCCCGGACAGAGGGGGTGGGATTCACCCCTCCACTTT. This translates into CASSPPGQRGWDSPLHF.